This T cell receptor beta chain appears in the sequencing data of a study of blood T cell repertoires in COVID-19. Across the study: From the United States, Italy and Spain came samples of acute and convalescent COVID-19. From T cells, B-cell-depleted T cells, or PBMCs came the material, which was cDNA or gDNA.

Sequencing was performed with immunoSEQ multiplex PCR; in TCRdb, only in-frame clones are kept and a portion is missing. The data contain roughly 100,000 clones, 85% of them singletons. This clone was picked up one time. After removal of 0 bases from V and 1 base from J, the junction contained 3 bases not matched to a gene. The CDR3 loop spans 15 amino acids. Germline V gene sequence: CDR1 SGHVS, CDR2 FNYEAQ. The receptor was isolated from a man aged 45-65 years with acute or convalescent COVID-19. The rearrangement uses TRBV7-6 and TRBJ2-7; 7 bases fit TRBD1. The material sequenced was peripheral blood. CDR3 sequence (DNA): TGTGCCAGCAGCTTAGCGCAGGGACAGTCCTACGAGCAGTACTTC. As protein: CASSLAQGQSYEQYF.